The rows below give T cell receptor beta chains drawn from one sample of a study of T cell repertoires in cytomegalovirus infection. MiXCR, applied by TCRdb to the reads, yields one record per CDR3 protein. The repertoire holds just over 450,000 distinct CDR3 sequences, with 40% to 50% as singletons. Their antigens are not known. The source was cultured PBMCs, collected from culture after CMV antigen stimulation. The receptors here all came from a human donor in good health (CMV status not recorded). Some clones in this sample may be carry-over from other donors' samples. CDR3s include the opening cysteine and the closing phenylalanine or tryptophan. Each record gives: CDR3 length, J gene, D gene, V gene, clone size, CDR3 DNA, CDR3 protein. A D gene is named only where the DNA matches it firmly. For some rows the clone size is stated as once, few or many, or as a class when expanded; others skip it.

>14|TRBJ1-6|-|TRBV11-2|few
TGTGCCAGCAGCTCGCGGGCGGGGAATTCACCCCTCCACTTT
CASSSRAGNSPLHF
>15|TRBJ1-6|-|TRBV6-1|-
TGTGCCAGCATGGGGTCCGGGACCTTCAATTCACCCCTCCACTTT
CASMGSGTFNSPLHF
>14|TRBJ2-5|-|TRBV7-6|few
TGTGCCAGCAGCTTATCCGCTAGGGTAGAGACCCAGTACTTC
CASSLSARVETQYF
>16|TRBJ1-1|-|TRBV7-9|-
TGTGCCAGCAGCTTAGGCATTAGGGCCTGGGACACTGAAGCTTTCTTT
CASSLGIRAWDTEAFF
>14|TRBJ1-2|-|TRBV7-2|-
TGTGCCAGCAGCTGGCCGGGACTACGGGATGGCTACACCTTC
CASSWPGLRDGYTF
>15|TRBJ2-1|TRBD2|TRBV7-8|few
TGTGCCAGCGCCCCAGGCGGGAGCTCCTACAATGAGCAGTTCTTC
CASAPGGSSYNEQFF
>15|TRBJ1-3|-|TRBV7-2|few
TGTGCCAGCAGCTTAGATGCAGATCCTGGAAACACCATATATTTT
CASSLDADPGNTIYF
>16|TRBJ2-2|TRBD2|TRBV5-4|-
TGTGCCAGCAGCCCCGGGACTAGGGCGAACACCGGGGAGCTGTTTTTT
CASSPGTRANTGELFF
>13|TRBJ2-5|-|TRBV4-2|-
TGTGCCAGCAGCCAACGAATACAAGAGACCCAGTACTTC
CASSQRIQETQYF
>17|TRBJ2-7|TRBD1|TRBV6-1|-
TGTGCCAGCAGTGGGCCTCCGACAGGGGGCGGATTCGACGAGCAGTACTTC
CASSGPPTGGGFDEQYF
>16|TRBJ2-2|TRBD2|TRBV7-6|few
TGTGCCAGCAGCTTATACCCTAGCGGGGGGGGACGGGAGCTGTTTTTT
CASSLYPSGGGRELFF
>16|TRBJ2-1|TRBD2|TRBV9|-
TGTGCCAGCAGCGTAACAGCGGGGCGTTCTATGAATGAGCAGTTCTTC
CASSVTAGRSMNEQFF
>15|TRBJ1-2|TRBD1|TRBV7-9|-
TGTGCCAGCAGCCCGTGGGACAGTAATAACTATGGCTACACCTTC
CASSPWDSNNYGYTF
>13|TRBJ1-5|-|TRBV6-8|-
TGTGCCAGCAGTCCAACAGTTGGTCAGCCCCAGCATTTT
CASSPTVGQPQHF
>15|TRBJ1-1|TRBD1|TRBV7-6|once
TGTGCCAGCAGCTTAGTAGGGACAGAGAACACTGAAGCTTTCTTT
CASSLVGTENTEAFF
>14|TRBJ2-4|-|TRBV30|-
TGTGCCTGGAGCCCCCCCCGGGCCAAAAACATTCAGTACTTC
CAWSPPRAKNIQYF
>15|TRBJ1-5|-|TRBV19|-
TGTGCCAGTAGTATAGGGGGACGGAATAATCAGCCCCAGCATTTT
CASSIGGRNNQPQHF
>19|TRBJ1-1|-|TRBV24-1|few
TGTGCCACCAGTGATTTGAGGATCCTGACCGGGGACCTGAACACTGAAGCTTTCTTT
CATSDLRILTGDLNTEAFF
>16|TRBJ2-3|TRBD2|TRBV10-3|-
TGTGCCATCAGTGAACGGGGTAGCGGGAGTGACGATACGCAGTATTTT
CAISERGSGSDDTQYF
>13|TRBJ1-6|-|TRBV3-1|once
TGTGCCAGCAGCTCGAGACTGCAAATCCCCCTCCACTTT
CASSSRLQIPLHF
>15|TRBJ2-1|TRBD2|TRBV20-1|-
TGCAGCCAAGGGGCGACTAGCGGGGGTTACAATGAGCAGTTCTTC
CSQGATSGGYNEQFF
>16|TRBJ1-1|TRBD1|TRBV5-3|-
TGTGCCAGCAGCTTGGCCGGGGGACAGGAGGACACTGAAGCTTTCTTT
CASSLAGGQEDTEAFF
>14|TRBJ2-7|TRBD1|TRBV6-2/TRBV6-3|-
TGTGCCAGCAGGCGGACAGGGGTAGTCGGCGAGCAGTACTTC
CASRRTGVVGEQYF
>14|TRBJ2-3|-|TRBV6-1|few
TGTGCCAGCAGTCTAAACGAGGGCTCAGATACGCAGTATTTT
CASSLNEGSDTQYF
>14|TRBJ2-7|TRBD1|TRBV6-5|few
TGTGCCAGCAGTGCCCGGACAGGTTACTACGAGCAGTACTTC
CASSARTGYYEQYF
>15|TRBJ2-3|-|TRBV4-1|-
TGCGCCAGCAGCCAAGCCGGAGGGGGGTTAGATACGCAGTATTTT
CASSQAGGGLDTQYF
>14|TRBJ1-3|-|TRBV7-8|-
TGTGCCAGCAGCTCCTTCGCATCTGGAAACACCATATATTTT
CASSSFASGNTIYF